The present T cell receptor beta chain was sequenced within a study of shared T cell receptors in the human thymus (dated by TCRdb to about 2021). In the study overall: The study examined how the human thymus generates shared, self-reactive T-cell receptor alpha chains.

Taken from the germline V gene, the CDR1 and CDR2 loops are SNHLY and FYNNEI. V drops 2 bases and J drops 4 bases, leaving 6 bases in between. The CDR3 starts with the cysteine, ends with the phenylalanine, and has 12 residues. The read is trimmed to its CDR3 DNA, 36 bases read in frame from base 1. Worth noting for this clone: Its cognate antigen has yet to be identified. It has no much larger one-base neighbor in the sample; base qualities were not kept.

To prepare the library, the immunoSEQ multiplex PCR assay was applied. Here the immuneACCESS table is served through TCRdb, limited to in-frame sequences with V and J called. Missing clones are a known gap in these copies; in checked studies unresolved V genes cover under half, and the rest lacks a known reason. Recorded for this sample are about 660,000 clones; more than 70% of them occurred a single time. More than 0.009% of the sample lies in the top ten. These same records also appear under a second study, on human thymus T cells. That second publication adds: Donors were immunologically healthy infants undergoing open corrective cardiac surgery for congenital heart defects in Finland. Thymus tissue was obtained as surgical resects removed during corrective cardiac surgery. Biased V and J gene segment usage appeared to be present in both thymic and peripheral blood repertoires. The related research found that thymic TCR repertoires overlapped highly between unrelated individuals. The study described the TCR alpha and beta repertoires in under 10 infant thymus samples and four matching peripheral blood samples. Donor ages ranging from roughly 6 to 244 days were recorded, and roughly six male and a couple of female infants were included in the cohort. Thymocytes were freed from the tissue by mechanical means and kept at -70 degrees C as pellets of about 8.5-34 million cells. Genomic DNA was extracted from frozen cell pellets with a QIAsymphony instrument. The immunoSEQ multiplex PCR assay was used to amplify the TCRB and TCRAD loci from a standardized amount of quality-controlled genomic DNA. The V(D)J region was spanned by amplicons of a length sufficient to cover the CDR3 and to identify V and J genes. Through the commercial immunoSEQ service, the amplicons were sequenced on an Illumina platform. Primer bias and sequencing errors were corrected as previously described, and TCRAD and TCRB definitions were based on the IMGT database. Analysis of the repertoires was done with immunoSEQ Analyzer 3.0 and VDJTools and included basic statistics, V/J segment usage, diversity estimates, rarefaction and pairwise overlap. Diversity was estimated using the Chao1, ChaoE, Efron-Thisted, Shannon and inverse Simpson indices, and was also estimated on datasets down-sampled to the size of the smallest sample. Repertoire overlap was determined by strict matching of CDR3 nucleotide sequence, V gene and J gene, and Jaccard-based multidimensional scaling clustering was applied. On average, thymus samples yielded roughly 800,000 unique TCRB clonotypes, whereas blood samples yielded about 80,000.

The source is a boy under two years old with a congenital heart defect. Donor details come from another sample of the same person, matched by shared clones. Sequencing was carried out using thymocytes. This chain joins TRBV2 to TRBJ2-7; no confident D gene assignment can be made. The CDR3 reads CASSEQRYEQYF. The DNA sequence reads TGTGCCAGCAGTGAACAACGGTACGAGCAGTACTTC.